This is a list of T cell receptor beta chains from one sample in a study of T cells in Graves' hyperthyroidism and ophthalmopathy. In TCRdb, the multiplex PCR reads were re-called with MiXCR into one record per CDR3 protein. The table includes hundreds of thousands of distinct CDR3 sequences, roughly 15% detected once. Sequenced sample: blood. Source of these receptors: a woman under 30 with Graves' hyperthyroidism. The CDR3 runs from the conserved cysteine through the conserved F or W. The D gene is left open where the match is weak. Clone size is stated in some rows and not others, as once, few, many or a class when expanded.

CDR3 protein | CDR3 DNA | V gene | D gene | clone size | J gene
CASSEERNNEQFF | TGTGCCAGCAGTGAGGAGCGGAACAATGAGCAGTTCTTC | TRBV2 | - | many | TRBJ2-1
CASSRTRDTLFYGYTF | TGTGCCAGCAGTCGCACCCGGGACACCCTTTTCTATGGCTACACCTTC | TRBV7-8 | - | - | TRBJ1-2
CASSSFRDENTEAFF | TGTGCCAGCAGTTCCTTCCGGGACGAGAACACTGAAGCTTTCTTT | TRBV28 | - | - | TRBJ1-1
CSARAGYEQYF | TGCAGTGCTAGAGCTGGGTACGAGCAGTACTTC | TRBV20-1 | - | many | TRBJ2-7
CASTPVGGSYEQYF | TGTGCCAGCACCCCCGTGGGAGGGTCCTACGAGCAGTACTTC | TRBV7-9 | TRBD2 | many | TRBJ2-7
CASSDATTQNTEAFF | TGTGCCAGCAGCGACGCGACGACCCAGAACACTGAAGCTTTCTTT | TRBV9 | - | - | TRBJ1-1
CASSLVLGTGLGDEQFF | TGTGCCAGCAGTTTGGTCCTTGGGACAGGGTTGGGAGATGAGCAGTTCTTC | TRBV27 | TRBD1 | many | TRBJ2-1
CASSLDRTSGDYEQYF | TGTGCCAGCAGCTTGGATCGTACTAGCGGGGATTACGAGCAGTACTTC | TRBV5-4 | TRBD2 | - | TRBJ2-7
CASSSQWTEAFF | TGTGCCAGCAGCTCGCAGTGGACTGAAGCTTTCTTT | TRBV7-9 | - | few | TRBJ1-1
CASSTNRDGSEKLFF | TGTGCCAGCAGCACAAACAGGGATGGTAGTGAAAAACTGTTTTTT | TRBV7-9 | - | - | TRBJ1-4
CASSFQGARTDTQYF | TGTGCCAGCAGTTTTCAGGGGGCACGAACAGATACGCAGTATTTT | TRBV28 | TRBD1 | - | TRBJ2-3
CASSEIGQGLMNTEAFF | TGTGCCAGCAGTGAGATCGGACAGGGGTTGATGAACACTGAAGCTTTCTTT | TRBV28 | TRBD1 | few | TRBJ1-1
CASSYLGTGYEQYF | TGTGCCAGCAGCTATTTGGGGACAGGCTACGAGCAGTACTTC | TRBV7-2 | TRBD1 | many | TRBJ2-7
CASSHNNEQFF | TGCGCCAGCAGCCATAACAATGAGCAGTTCTTC | TRBV5-1 | - | few | TRBJ2-1
CASSYSESRGSLGEPPSYTF | TGTGCCAGCAGTTACTCGGAGTCCAGAGGATCTCTGGGGGAACCGCCTAGCTACACCTTC | TRBV6-8 | - | many | TRBJ1-2
CASSLVAGVYEQFF | TGTGCCAGCAGTTTGGTAGCGGGAGTTTATGAGCAGTTCTTC | TRBV28 | TRBD2 | few | TRBJ2-1
CASSHPDLGGHGELFF | TGCGCCAGCAGCCACCCAGACTTAGGGGGCCACGGGGAGCTGTTTTTT | TRBV4-1 | TRBD1 | few | TRBJ2-2
CASSDRGTVSAQHF | TGTGCCAGCAGTGATAGAGGGACGGTAAGCGCCCAGCATTTT | TRBV6-1 | - | few | TRBJ1-5